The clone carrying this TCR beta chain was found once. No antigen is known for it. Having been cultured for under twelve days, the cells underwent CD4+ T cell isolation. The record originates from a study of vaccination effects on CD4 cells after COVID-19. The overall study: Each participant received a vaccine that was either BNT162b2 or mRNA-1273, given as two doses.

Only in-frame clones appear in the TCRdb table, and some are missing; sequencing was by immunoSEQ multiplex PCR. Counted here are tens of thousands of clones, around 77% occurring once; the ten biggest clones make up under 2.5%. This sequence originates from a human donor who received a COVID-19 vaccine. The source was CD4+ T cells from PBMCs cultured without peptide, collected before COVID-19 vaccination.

The CDR3, as DNA: TGCAGTGCCGTGGGGGGGGAAGTGTACTTC. Amino acid sequence: CSAVGGEVYF. V usage is TRBV20-1 and J usage is TRBJ2-4, with 7 bases matching TRBD2. This CDR3 region has 10 residues. V lost 6 bases and J lost 15; bases outside the gene matches: 8. Germline CDR1 and CDR2: DFQATT and SNEGSKA (reference sequence).